This TCR beta chain was identified in a study of beta chain features in type 1 diabetes. General study findings and limits: Over-representation of high TCR-expressing cells was a possible consequence of cDNA sequencing. Naive, central memory and Treg TCRB repertoires seemed to resemble each other more closely in patients than they did in healthy donors.

On this clone itself: The antigen remains unidentified.

Of the isolated RNA, all was reverse transcribed, and so the sequenced material was expressed TCRB transcripts. This table comes from immunoSEQ multiplex PCR, and its TCRdb copy is limited to in-frame clones, with some not included. The data contain some 230,000 clones, around 9.6% of them seen just once; the ten biggest clones take up 0.03% to 0.04%. The sequencing sample was made of naive CD4+ T cells from blood. The receptor's source is a woman under 30 in good health.

Here the CDR3 DNA reads TGTGCCAGCAGCAGGACAGGGTTTAATTCACCCCTCCACTTT. Encoded protein: CASSRTGFNSPLHF. J is TRBJ1-6 and V is TRBV2, with TRBD1 matching over 8 bases. Unmatched junction bases numbered 4, after V lost 6 bases and J lost 6 bases. This CDR3 spans 14 amino acids. Germline V gives CDR1 SNHLY, CDR2 FYNNEI.